These 22 T cell receptor beta chains were all obtained from the same sample, sequenced in a study of blood T cell repertoires in COVID-19. Measured with immunoSEQ multiplex PCR; TCRdb has only the in-frame clones, and not every one. This table has about 200,000 clones, around 81% appearing once. What was sequenced was peripheral blood. Receptor source: a woman aged 65 to 85 with acute or convalescent COVID-19.

This sequence joins TRBV5-1 and TRBJ1-4; 7 bases line up with TRBD1. The CDR3 spans 16 residues. Germline loops: CDR1 SGHRS, CDR2 YFSETQ. The V gene end was trimmed by 3 bases and the J gene end by 1 base; junction bases not matched to a gene: 6. The CDR3 is CASSSGTVRTNEKLFF. The CDR3, as DNA: TGCGCCAGCAGCTCCGGGACAGTGAGAACTAATGAAAAACTGTTTTTT.

This clone was observed a few times. This chain links TRBV3-1 (or the pseudogene TRBV3-2) with TRBJ1-2; D unclear. The germline V gene has CDR1 LGHDT and CDR2 YNNKEL (reference sequence). The CDR3 sequence is 13 residues long. Deletions cut 2 bases from V and 6 bases from J, with 10 bases between. The CDR3 is CASSQPFSDGYTF. The CDR3 DNA follows: TGTGCCAGCAGCCAACCTTTTTCGGATGGCTACACCTTC.

V is TRBV27 and J is TRBJ1-4; TRBD1 matches at 9 bases. The CDR3 contains 14 residues. CDR1 and CDR2 from the germline V gene are MNHEY and SMNVEV (reference sequence). V shed 8 bases, J shed 8 bases, and the junction held 9 bases outside the gene matches. CDR3 protein: CASALQGAGEKLFF. CDR3 DNA sequence: TGTGCCAGCGCCTTACAGGGGGCCGGGGAAAAACTGTTTTTT. Drawing the rest from reference TRBV27 and TRBJ1-4, the complete variable domain is EAQVTQNPRYLITVTGKKLTVTCSQNMNHEYMSWYRQDPGLGLRQIYYSMNVEVTDKGDVPEGYKVSRKEKRNFPLILESPSPNQTSLYFCASALQGAGEKLFFGSGTQLSVL.

This sequence joins TRBV11-1 and TRBJ2-5; 9 bases agree with TRBD2. This CDR3 has 15 residues. The J segment lost 5 bases and the V segment lost 4 bases, leaving 8 bases of the junction unmatched. Germline V lookup: CDR1 SGHAT, CDR2 FQDESV (reference sequence). As DNA, the CDR3 is TGTGCCAGCAGCTCCTTAGCGGGAGCGAGGGAGACCCAGTACTTC. This sequence encodes CASSSLAGARETQYF.

V usage is TRBV5-4 and J usage is TRBJ2-5, with a possible D match to TRBD1 (5 bases). Germline values: CDR1 SGHNT, CDR2 YYREEE (reference sequence). Trimming removed 2 bases from V and 2 bases from J, with 13 bases in between. The CDR3 is made up of 15 amino acids. The CDR3 spells CASSFKGISQETQYF. The DNA of the CDR3 is TGTGCCAGCAGCTTCAAGGGGATTTCACAAGAGACCCAGTACTTC.

V usage is TRBV5-1 and J usage is TRBJ2-3; TRBD2 matches at 12 bases. This CDR3 is 16 amino acids long. Germline CDR1 reads SGHRS; CDR2 reads YFSETQ. V lost 4 bases and J lost 2; bases outside the gene matches: 5. CDR3 coding DNA: TGCGCCAGCAGCCGTGGACTAGCGGGGACCACAGATACGCAGTATTTT. This gives the protein CASSRGLAGTTDTQYF. The entire variable domain, with the rest obtained from reference TRBV5-1 and TRBJ2-3, is as follows: KAGVTQTPRYLIKTRGQQVTLSCSPISGHRSVSWYQQTPGQGLQFLFEYFSETQRNKGNFPGRFSGRQFSNSRSEMNVSTLELGDSALYLCASSRGLAGTTDTQYFGPGTRLTVL.

In this sample, this clone turned up a few times. The chain recombines TRBV11-2 with TRBJ2-2, with 13 nucleotides matching TRBD2. Germline V gene lookup returns CDR1 SGHAT and CDR2 FQNNGV. This CDR3 has 19 residues. J gave up 3 bases and V 1 base, and 8 bases lay outside the gene matches. The CDR3 DNA reads TGTGCCAGCAGCTTAGGGGGACTAGCGGGATTGGGATACACCGGGGAGCTGTTTTTT. Translation: CASSLGGLAGLGYTGELFF.

CDR3 nucleotide sequence: TGTGCCTGGAGGCTAGTCCGAGATGAGCAGTTCTTC. Translated: CAWRLVRDEQFF. The chain is built from TRBV30 and TRBJ2-1; no firm D call. With 3 bases removed from V and 8 bases from J, the gap between germline ends came to 11 bases. CDR3 length: 12 amino acids. The germline CDR1 and CDR2 sequences are GTSNPN and SVGIG (reference sequence).

The gene calls are TRBV28 and TRBJ2-3, with D possibly matching TRBD2 (6 bases). Trimming left V 5 bases short and J 0 bases short, with 15 bases between. CDR1 is MDHEN, CDR2 SYDVKM, per germline. This CDR3 comprises 16 residues. The CDR3 nucleotides are TGTGCCAGCAGTACCCGCAGGCGGGGAAGCACAGATACGCAGTATTTT. It yields the protein CASSTRRRGSTDTQYF.

The chain employs TRBV6-4 and TRBJ2-7; no clear D. This CDR3 contains 16 residues. Germline CDR1 reads MRHNA; CDR2 reads SNTAGT. The germline V and J ends were trimmed by 0 bases and 3 bases, with 15 bases remaining between them. The CDR3 DNA follows: TGTGCCAGCAGTGACTCGGTCTTTGAGGCTCACTACGAGCAGTACTTC. It encodes CASSDSVFEAHYEQYF.

CDR3 nucleotides: TGTGCCAGCACTAGCTCTGGGGCCAACGTCCTGACTTTC. Its protein product is CASTSSGANVLTF. The gene calls are TRBV2 and TRBJ2-6, with D hard to call. Germline lookup yields CDR1 SNHLY and CDR2 FYNNEI. CDR3 length: 13 amino acids. The V gene lost 7 bases and the J gene lost 0 bases, with 4 bases spanning the gap.

J is TRBJ1-2 and V is TRBV28; no definite D call. Germline CDR1 reads MDHEN; CDR2 reads SYDVKM. V was cut by 3 bases and J by 3 bases, with 8 bases left in between. The length of the CDR3 is 13 residues. The CDR3 loop reads CASSLVGDYGYTF. Here the CDR3 DNA reads TGTGCCAGCAGTTTGGTCGGGGACTATGGCTACACCTTC.

V and J are TRBV15 and TRBJ2-1; TRBD1 agrees at 8 bases. This CDR3 has 16 residues. Germline CDR1 reads LNHNV; CDR2 reads YYDKDF (reference sequence). V shed 4 bases and J 4 bases; nucleotides not matched to a gene: 9. The CDR3 here is CATSTPRQGTYNEQFF. DNA of the CDR3: TGTGCCACCAGCACACCCCGACAGGGGACGTACAATGAGCAGTTCTTC.

This chain connects TRBV9 to TRBJ2-3, with 12 positions matching TRBD2. Germline-derived CDR1 and CDR2 are SGDLS and YYNGEE. With 4 bases clipped from V and 4 bases from J, the junction kept 7 bases outside the gene matches. The CDR3 sequence is 16 residues long. The CDR3 protein is CASSSRTSGVPDTQYF. The CDR3 nucleotides read TGTGCCAGCAGCTCCAGGACTAGCGGGGTTCCAGATACGCAGTATTTT.

The chain is built from TRBV7-3 and TRBJ1-1; 8 nucleotides align to TRBD1. The germline V gene has CDR1 SGHTA and CDR2 FQGTGA. This CDR3 comprises 14 residues. The V gene end was trimmed by 4 bases and the J gene end by 5 bases; junction bases not matched to a gene: 6. The CDR3 DNA reads TGTGCCAGCAGCTCCCAGGGGGCCGGGACTGAAGCTTTCTTT. Translated, it gives CASSSQGAGTEAFF.

A word on this clone: At the DNA level, this CDR3 is encoded by other sequences in the same sample as well. V is TRBV7-9 and J is TRBJ2-5; 8 positions match TRBD2. Unmatched junction bases numbered 4, after V lost 5 bases and J lost 2 bases. There are 14 residues in the CDR3. CDR1 and CDR2 from the germline V gene are SEHNR and FQNEAQ (reference sequence). The CDR3 DNA reads as TGTGCCAGCAGCCCGGGGGGGGGACAAGAGACCCAGTACTTC. This translates into CASSPGGGQETQYF.

The chain links TRBV3-1 (or the pseudogene TRBV3-2) to TRBJ1-6; maybe TRBD1 (5 bases). Germline V lookup: CDR1 LGHDT, CDR2 YNNKEL (reference sequence). The CDR3 sequence is 15 residues long. V lost 5 bases to trimming and J lost 9 bases, with 17 bases between them. DNA of the CDR3: TGTGCCAGCAGCGCACACCAGGGATTCGGTTCACCCCTCCACTTT. Its translation is CASSAHQGFGSPLHF.

The table lists this clone with a count of one. The CDR3 loop reads CASSSPGLADYEQYF. CDR3 sequence (DNA): TGTGCCAGCAGCTCACCGGGACTAGCGGATTACGAGCAGTACTTC. The J gene is TRBJ2-7, the V gene TRBV5-4; 11 bases fit TRBD2. Germline CDR1 and CDR2: SGHNT and YYREEE (reference sequence). J lost 4 bases, V lost 3 bases, and 6 bases had no gene match. The CDR3 runs 15 residues.

The chain is built from TRBV5-1 and TRBJ2-1, with D possibly matching TRBD1 (6 bases). Between the trimmed V and J ends, which lost 2 bases and 9 bases, there was a span of 15 bases. The CDR3 sequence is 14 residues long. In germline, CDR1 is SGHRS, CDR2 YFSETQ. The CDR3 protein is CASSFGPLGGEQFF. The CDR3 DNA is TGCGCCAGCAGCTTCGGGCCCCTAGGGGGTGAGCAGTTCTTC.

The V gene is TRBV28, the J gene TRBJ1-4; D unclear. CDR1 is MDHEN and CDR2 is SYDVKM in the germline V gene. The CDR3 is 13 amino acids. V was shortened by 8 bases and J by 5 bases, with 12 bases between the two germline ends. CDR3 sequence: CASLKAGNEKLFF. In nucleotides, the CDR3 is TGTGCCAGCCTAAAAGCGGGCAATGAAAAACTGTTTTTT.

This clone was seen more than once but under ten times. The chain is built from TRBV10-2 and TRBJ2-1, with 8 bases matching TRBD2. This CDR3 has 14 residues. After removal of 0 bases from V and 7 bases from J, the junction contained 2 bases not matched to a gene. Germline loops: CDR1 WSHSY, CDR2 SAAADI. CDR3 bases: TGCGCCAGCAGTGAGTCGGTAGCGGGAAATGAGCAGTTCTTC. It codes for CASSESVAGNEQFF.

V gene TRBV28 combines with J gene TRBJ1-5; TRBD1 might be the D (5 bases). Germline V gene lookup returns CDR1 MDHEN and CDR2 SYDVKM. V shed 3 bases and J shed 2 bases, with 17 bases lying between them. CDR3 length: 17 residues. In DNA, the CDR3 is TGTGCCAGCAGTTTTTCAAGGGCCCCCAGGGGCAATCAGCCCCAGCATTTT. Protein product: CASSFSRAPRGNQPQHF. Using reference TRBV28 and TRBJ1-5 for the parts outside the CDR3, the full variable domain is DVKVTQSSRYLVKRTGEKVFLECVQDMDHENMFWYRQDPGLGLRLIYFSYDVKMKEKGDIPEGYSVSREKKERFSLILESASTNQTSMYLCASSFSRAPRGNQPQHFGDGTRLSIL.